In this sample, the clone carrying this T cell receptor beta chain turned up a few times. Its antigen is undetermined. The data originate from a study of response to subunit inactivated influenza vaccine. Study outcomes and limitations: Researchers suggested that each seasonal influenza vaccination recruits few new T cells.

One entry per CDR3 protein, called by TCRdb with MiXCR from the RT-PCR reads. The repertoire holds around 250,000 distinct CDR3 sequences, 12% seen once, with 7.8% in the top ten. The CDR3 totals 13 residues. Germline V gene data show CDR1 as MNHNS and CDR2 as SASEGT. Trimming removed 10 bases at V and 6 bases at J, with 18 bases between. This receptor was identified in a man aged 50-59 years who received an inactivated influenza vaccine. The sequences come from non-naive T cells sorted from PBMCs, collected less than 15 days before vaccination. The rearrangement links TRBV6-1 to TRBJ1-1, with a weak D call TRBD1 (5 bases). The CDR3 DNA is TGTGCCACCACTACGGGGGAGAGAGCTGAAGCTTTCTTT. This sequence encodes CATTTGERAEAFF.